This T cell receptor (beta chain) was sequenced in a study of blood T cell repertoires in COVID-19. Profiled with immunoSEQ multiplex PCR; TCRdb holds only in-frame clones, not every one. The sample consists of 95,000 to 100,000 clones, about 86% of them appearing once. The specimen sequenced was peripheral blood. This receptor was taken from a man older than 75 with acute or convalescent COVID-19.

For the CDR3, the DNA is TGCAGCGTCGGAGCCGGGACAGGGAATGCAGATACGCAGTATTTT. Residues: CSVGAGTGNADTQYF. This rearrangement joins TRBV29-1 to TRBJ2-3, with TRBD1 matching 9 bases. CDR1 SQVTM and CDR2 ANQGSEA come from the germline V gene. The J segment lost 4 bases and the V segment lost 6 bases, leaving 11 bases of the junction unmatched. There are 15 residues in the CDR3.